The T cell receptor (beta chain) described here comes from a study of blood T cells in healthy people across ages. About the study: Researchers report that template switching captured about one barcoded beta molecule per two T cells.

Next came a second PCR, run for about 6 to 12 cycles, which used a sample-barcoded 5' primer along with a J-beta primer mix. TCRdb called the 5' RACE reads again in MiXCR, with one record for every CDR3 protein. The data hold roughly 800,000 distinct CDR3 sequences, with about three fifths observed a single time. To note about this clonotype: Its antigen is as yet unknown.

Study results and caveats: Measured against age, TCR beta diversity per million T cells decreased in a roughly linear manner. The donors' CMV status was not determined, possibly confounding changes in expanded clonotypes.

V was pared by 6 bases and J by 4 bases, with 16 bases between. The CDR3 has 14 residues. Germline V gene sequence: CDR1 DFQATT, CDR2 SNEGSKA (reference sequence). The source is a man aged 25-45 years in good health. The sample was blood. V usage is TRBV20-1 and J usage is TRBJ2-1; D is unclear. CDR3 loop: CSAPGRREYNEQFF. The CDR3 DNA reads as TGCAGTGCCCCGGGCCGTCGAGAATACAATGAGCAGTTCTTC.